This T cell receptor beta chain was identified during a study of T cell responses to AZD1222 COVID-19 vaccine. The CDR3 is 11 amino acids. The V end lost 7 bases, the J end lost 8 bases, and 8 bases lay between the germline ends. The table came from immunoSEQ multiplex PCR; TCRdb's copy has only in-frame clones and leaves some out. The sample lists approximately 140,000 clones; roughly 91% were seen once. The sequencing used peripheral blood, collected on day 0 of AZD1222 vaccination. This sequence joins TRBV12-3 or TRBV12-4 and TRBJ1-4, with no clear D. This TCR came from an adult in good health. The CDR3 here is CASTHGEKLFF. CDR3 DNA: TGTGCCAGCACCCACGGGGAAAAACTGTTTTTT.